This T cell receptor beta chain came from a study of T cells in Graves' hyperthyroidism and ophthalmopathy. As regards this clonotype: The target antigen is unknown.

Germline V gene sequence: CDR1 DFQATT, CDR2 SNEGSKA (reference sequence). The CDR3 length is 11 residues. Trimming left V 3 bases short and J 4 bases short, with 6 bases between. Findings of the study overall: Blood held most thyroid clonotypes expanded above 0.001 frequency.

RNA transcripts yielded amplified TCR beta CDR3 regions. In the first-round RT-PCR of the TCR CDR3, the HTBI primer set was used. TCRdb reanalysed the multiplex PCR reads using MiXCR and keeps one entry per CDR3 protein. The sample lists about 52,000 distinct CDR3 sequences, around half occurring once. The clonotype was recovered from a woman between 50 and 59 years old with Graves' ophthalmopathy. The sequenced sample was blood. The chain carries TRBV20-1 and TRBJ1-1; D is unresolved. CDR3 in amino acids: CSASQGTEAFF. Written as DNA, the CDR3 is TGCAGTGCTAGCCAAGGCACTGAAGCTTTCTTT.